This T cell receptor (beta chain) was identified in a study of blood T cells in healthy people across ages. Notes on the study in general: Comparison with aged donors showed that long-lived donors had more naive CD4+ cells and higher diversity.

Isolation of PBMCs gave at least 7 million cells per sample. A J-beta primer mix and a sample-barcoded 5' primer were used in a second PCR of about 7 to 12 cycles. From the 5' RACE reads, TCRdb called clonotypes with MiXCR, one entry per CDR3 protein. The profile shows approximately 2,000,000 distinct CDR3 sequences, around 40% of them singletons. This clonotype showed up just a few times. Its cognate antigen is unknown. The germline V gene encodes CDR1 SQVTM and CDR2 ANQGSEA. V lost 3 bases and J 5 bases, leaving 15 bases between the germline ends. CDR3 length equals 14 residues. The chain is built from TRBV29-1 and TRBJ2-3; tentatively, D is TRBD2 (6 bases). Sequences were obtained from blood. The TCR was taken from a human donor in good health. The CDR3 here is CSVEIAGREDTQYF. The CDR3 DNA reads as TGCAGCGTTGAGATTGCGGGACGGGAAGATACGCAGTATTTT.